The 9 T cell receptor beta chains given below trace back to one sample, sequenced in a study of human T cells and chemical hapten exposure. As to time point: pre-sensitization, week 0. Treatment specified: therapeutic diphenylcyclopropenone sensitization with weekly scalp DPC. TCRdb recomputed calls from the RACE reads with MiXCR, one row per CDR3 protein. The sample has more than 250,000 distinct CDR3 sequences; around 7.7% are singletons. The sequencing here drew on whole blood, taken in connection with sensitization to the hapten diphenylcyclopropenone (DPC). These receptors all come from a man aged 18 to 29 with alopecia areata. Some clones in this sample may be carry-over from other donors' samples.

V usage is TRBV28 and J usage is TRBJ2-1, with D possibly being TRBD2 (5 bases). The V end was cut by 5 bases, the J end by 0 bases, with 11 bases between. CDR1 and CDR2 from the germline V gene are MDHEN and SYDVKM. The CDR3 covers 15 residues. The CDR3 loop is CASSLDLSSYNEQFF. The CDR3 bases are TGTGCCAGCAGTCTGGACTTGAGCTCCTACAATGAGCAGTTCTTC.

The J gene is TRBJ1-4, the V gene TRBV5-5; 7 bases are shared with TRBD1. CDR3 size: 16 residues. The germline gives CDR1 SGHKS, CDR2 YYEKEE (reference sequence). V shed 6 bases and J 0 bases; nucleotides not matched to a gene: 8. The CDR3 DNA is TGTGCCAGCACCATTCCCACAGGGGCAACTAATGAAAAACTGTTTTTT. Its protein is CASTIPTGATNEKLFF.

This clonotype was detected a few times. The V and J genes are TRBV20-1 and TRBJ1-5; D perhaps matches TRBD1 (6 bases). CDR3 length: 13 amino acids. V was trimmed by 1 base and J by 5 bases, leaving 9 bases between them. CDR1 and CDR2 (germline): DFQATT, SNEGSKA (reference sequence). The chain's CDR3 is CSARVGAYQPQHF. The CDR3 bases are TGCAGTGCTAGAGTGGGGGCATATCAGCCCCAGCATTTT.

The sample holds a few counts of this clonotype. The chain combines TRBV29-1 with TRBJ1-1; 7 bases agree with TRBD1. The length of the CDR3 is 10 residues. CDR1 and CDR2 (germline): SQVTM, ANQGSEA. V lost 4 bases to trimming and J lost 8 bases; unmatched junction nucleotides: 1. The CDR3 nucleotides are TGCAGCGTTGGGGACAGCGAAGCTTTCTTT. Amino acid sequence: CSVGDSEAFF.

The DNA for the CDR3 is TGTGCCAGCAGCCAAGTCCGTGACAGGGTTGATCAGCCCCAGCATTTT. Translated: CASSQVRDRVDQPQHF. The chain couples TRBV4-2 to TRBJ1-5; 7 bases are shared with TRBD1. This CDR3 has 16 residues. Germline CDR1 reads LGHNA; CDR2 reads YNFKEQ. V lost 1 base to trimming and J lost 5 bases; unmatched junction nucleotides: 8.

The chain couples TRBV12-3 or TRBV12-4 to TRBJ2-7, with D perhaps matching TRBD1 or TRBD2 (5 bases each). This CDR3 region has 13 residues. Trimming took 5 bases from V and 3 from J, leaving 11 bases between them. The chain's CDR3 is CASSPGTIYEQYF. The CDR3 DNA reads TGTGCCAGCAGTCCCGGGACGATCTACGAGCAGTACTTC.

This clonotype was recorded a few times. The chain uses TRBV18 and TRBJ2-6; D not resolved. V lost 0 bases to trimming and J lost 2 bases, with 11 bases between them. CDR3 length: 17 residues. CDR1 and CDR2 (germline): KGHSH, LQKENI. DNA of the CDR3: TGTGCCAGCTCACCACCGGCAGGATCTCCTGGGGCCAACGTCCTGACTTTC. Its translation: CASSPPAGSPGANVLTF.

This clonotype has more than one count but fewer than ten. V usage is TRBV29-1 and J usage is TRBJ1-1; D is possibly TRBD1 (6 bases). There are 15 residues in the CDR3. V was pared by 1 base and J by 0 bases, with 12 bases between. Germline CDR1 SQVTM, CDR2 ANQGSEA. Here the CDR3 reads CSVEGGQYMNTEAFF. For the CDR3, the DNA is TGCAGCGTTGAAGGGGGGCAGTACATGAACACTGAAGCTTTCTTT.

In its sample, this clonotype was seen many times. The chain joins TRBV2 to TRBJ1-4; no definite D call. Germline V CDR1 and CDR2: SNHLY, FYNNEI. The CDR3 loop spans 14 amino acids. Trimming left V 4 bases short and J 7 bases short, with 13 bases between. CDR3 DNA sequence: TGTGCCAGCAGTGTAGTGGGTACGCGTGAAAAACTGTTTTTT. It translates to CASSVVGTREKLFF.